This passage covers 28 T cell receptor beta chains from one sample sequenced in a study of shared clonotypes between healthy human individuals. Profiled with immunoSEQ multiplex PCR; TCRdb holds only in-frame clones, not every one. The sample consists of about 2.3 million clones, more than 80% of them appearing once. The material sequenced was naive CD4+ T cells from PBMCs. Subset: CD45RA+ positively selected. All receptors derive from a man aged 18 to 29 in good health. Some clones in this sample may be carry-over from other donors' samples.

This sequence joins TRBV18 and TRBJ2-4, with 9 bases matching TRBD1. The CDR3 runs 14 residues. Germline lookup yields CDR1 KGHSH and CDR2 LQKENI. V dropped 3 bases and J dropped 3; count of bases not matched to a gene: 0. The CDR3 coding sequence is TGTGCCAGCTCACCGGGACAGGGCAAAAACATTCAGTACTTC. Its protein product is CASSPGQGKNIQYF.

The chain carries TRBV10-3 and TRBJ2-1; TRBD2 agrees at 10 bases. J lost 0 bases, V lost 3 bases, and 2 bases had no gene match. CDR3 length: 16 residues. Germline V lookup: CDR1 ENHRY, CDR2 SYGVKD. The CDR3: CAISESGRASYNEQFF. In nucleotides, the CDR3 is TGTGCCATCAGTGAAAGCGGGAGGGCCTCCTACAATGAGCAGTTCTTC.

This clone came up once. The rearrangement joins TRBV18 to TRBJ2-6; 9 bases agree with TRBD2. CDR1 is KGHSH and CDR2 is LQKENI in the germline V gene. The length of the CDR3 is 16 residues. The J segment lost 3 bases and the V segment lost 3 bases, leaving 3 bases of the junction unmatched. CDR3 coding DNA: TGTGCCAGCTCACCTAGCGGGAGTAATGGGGCCAACGTCCTGACTTTC. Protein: CASSPSGSNGANVLTF.

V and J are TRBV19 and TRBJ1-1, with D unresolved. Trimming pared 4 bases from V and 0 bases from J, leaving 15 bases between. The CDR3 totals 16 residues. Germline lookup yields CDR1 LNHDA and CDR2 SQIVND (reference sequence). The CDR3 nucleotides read TGTGCCAGTAGTAAGCGGGATTTTACAGTGAACACTGAAGCTTTCTTT. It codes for CASSKRDFTVNTEAFF. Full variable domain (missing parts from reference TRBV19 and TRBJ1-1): DGGITQSPKYLFRKEGQNVTLSCEQNLNHDAMYWYRQDPGQGLRLIYYSQIVNDFQKGDIAEGYSVSREKKESFPLTVTSAQKNPTAFYLCASSKRDFTVNTEAFFGQGTRLTVV.

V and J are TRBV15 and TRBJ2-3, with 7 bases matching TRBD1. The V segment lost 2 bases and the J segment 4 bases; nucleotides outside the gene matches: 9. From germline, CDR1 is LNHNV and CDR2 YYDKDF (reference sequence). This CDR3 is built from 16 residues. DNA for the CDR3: TGTGCCACCAGCAGAAGAGCAGGGGGATGGTCAGATACGCAGTATTTT. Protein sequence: CATSRRAGGWSDTQYF.

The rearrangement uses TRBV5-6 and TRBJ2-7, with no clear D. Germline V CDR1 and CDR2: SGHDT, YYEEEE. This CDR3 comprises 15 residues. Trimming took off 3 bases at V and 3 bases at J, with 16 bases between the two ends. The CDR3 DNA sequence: TGTGCCAGCAGCTCGCGTTTGGAGTATCGCTACGAGCAGTACTTC. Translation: CASSSRLEYRYEQYF.

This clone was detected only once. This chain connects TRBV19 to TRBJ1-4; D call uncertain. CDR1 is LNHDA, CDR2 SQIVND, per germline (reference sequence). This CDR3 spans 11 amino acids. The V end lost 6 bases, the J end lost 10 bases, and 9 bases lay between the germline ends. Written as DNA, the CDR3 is TGTGCCAGTAGCCCCGCGGGAAAACTGTTTTTT. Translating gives CASSPAGKLFF.

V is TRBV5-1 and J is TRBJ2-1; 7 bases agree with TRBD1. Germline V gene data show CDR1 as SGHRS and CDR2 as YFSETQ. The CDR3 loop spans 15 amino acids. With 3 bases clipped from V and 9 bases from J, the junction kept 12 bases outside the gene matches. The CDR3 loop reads CASSSRTGSSGEQFF. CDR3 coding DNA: TGCGCCAGCAGCTCCCGGACAGGAAGTAGTGGTGAGCAGTTCTTC. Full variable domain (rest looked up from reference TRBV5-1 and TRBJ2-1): KAGVTQTPRYLIKTRGQQVTLSCSPISGHRSVSWYQQTPGQGLQFLFEYFSETQRNKGNFPGRFSGRQFSNSRSEMNVSTLELGDSALYLCASSSRTGSSGEQFFGPGTRLTVL.

CDR3 DNA: TGCAGCGGACCGGGGGGTAGCGGGAGAAAAGAGACCCAGTACTTC. Protein: CSGPGGSGRKETQYF. The rearrangement joins TRBV29-1 to TRBJ2-5; 9 positions match TRBD2. The CDR3 loop spans 15 amino acids. The germline V gene encodes CDR1 SQVTM and CDR2 ANQGSEA. The V and J ends lost 7 bases and 3 bases, in that order; junction bases with no gene match: 12.

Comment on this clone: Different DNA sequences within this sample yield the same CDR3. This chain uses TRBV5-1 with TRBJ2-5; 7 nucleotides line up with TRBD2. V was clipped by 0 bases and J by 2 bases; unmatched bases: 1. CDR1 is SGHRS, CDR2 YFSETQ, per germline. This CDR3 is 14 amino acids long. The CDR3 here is CASSLVGGQETQYF. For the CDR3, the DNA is TGCGCCAGCAGCTTGGTGGGGGGGCAAGAGACCCAGTACTTC.

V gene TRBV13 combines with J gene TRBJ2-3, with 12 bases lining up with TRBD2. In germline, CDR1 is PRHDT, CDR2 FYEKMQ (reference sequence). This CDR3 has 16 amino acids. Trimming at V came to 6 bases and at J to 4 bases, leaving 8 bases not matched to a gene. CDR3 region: CASRWTSGMGADTQYF. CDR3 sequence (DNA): TGTGCCAGCAGATGGACTAGCGGGATGGGGGCAGATACGCAGTATTTT. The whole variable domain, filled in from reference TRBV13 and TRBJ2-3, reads AAGVIQSPRHLIKEKRETATLKCYPIPRHDTVYWYQQGPGQDPQFLISFYEKMQSDKGSIPDRFSAQQFSDYHSELNMSSLELGDSALYFCASRWTSGMGADTQYFGPGTRLTVL.

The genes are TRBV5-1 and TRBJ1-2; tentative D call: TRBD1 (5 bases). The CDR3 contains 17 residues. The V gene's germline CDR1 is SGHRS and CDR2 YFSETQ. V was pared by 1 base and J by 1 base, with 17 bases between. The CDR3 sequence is CASSLSAPQGVNYGYTF. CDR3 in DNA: TGCGCCAGCAGCTTGAGTGCTCCCCAAGGGGTTAACTATGGCTACACCTTC.

CDR3 coding DNA: TGTGCCATCAGTCCCTTGACTAGCGGGAGGCCAACTAACTCCTACAATGAGCAGTTCTTC. Protein product: CAISPLTSGRPTNSYNEQFF. This chain uses TRBV10-3 with TRBJ2-1, with 13 bases fitting TRBD2. The CDR3 covers 20 residues. The V and J ends lost 5 bases and 0 bases, in that order; junction bases with no gene match: 13. Germline V gives CDR1 ENHRY, CDR2 SYGVKD.

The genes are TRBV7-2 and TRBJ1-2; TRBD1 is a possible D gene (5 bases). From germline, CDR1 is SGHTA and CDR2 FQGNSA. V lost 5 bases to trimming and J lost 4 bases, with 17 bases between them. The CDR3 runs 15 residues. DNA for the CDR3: TGTGCCAGCAGCCCAGACCGGGTAGGGGTCTATGGCTACACCTTC. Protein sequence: CASSPDRVGVYGYTF.

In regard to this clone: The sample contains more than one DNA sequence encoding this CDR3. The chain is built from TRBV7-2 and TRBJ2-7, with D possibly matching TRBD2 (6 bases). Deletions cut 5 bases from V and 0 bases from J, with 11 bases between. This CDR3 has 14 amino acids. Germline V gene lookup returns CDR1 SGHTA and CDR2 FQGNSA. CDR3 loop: CASSLGGLSYEQYF. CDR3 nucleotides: TGTGCCAGCAGCCTGGGAGGCCTCTCCTACGAGCAGTACTTC.

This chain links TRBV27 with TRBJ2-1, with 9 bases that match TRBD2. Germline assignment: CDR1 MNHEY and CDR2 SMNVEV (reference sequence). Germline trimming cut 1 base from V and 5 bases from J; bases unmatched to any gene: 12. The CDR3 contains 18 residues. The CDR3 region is CASSLFAILAGRNNEQFF. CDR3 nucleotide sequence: TGTGCCAGCAGTTTATTCGCAATACTAGCGGGTAGGAACAATGAGCAGTTCTTC.

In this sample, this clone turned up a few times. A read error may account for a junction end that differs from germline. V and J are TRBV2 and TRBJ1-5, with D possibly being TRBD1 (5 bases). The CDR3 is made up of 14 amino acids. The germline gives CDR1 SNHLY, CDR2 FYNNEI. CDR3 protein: CASREDSHGQPQHF. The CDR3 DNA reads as TGTGCCAGCAGGGAAGACAGCCACGGGCAGCCCCAGCATTTT.

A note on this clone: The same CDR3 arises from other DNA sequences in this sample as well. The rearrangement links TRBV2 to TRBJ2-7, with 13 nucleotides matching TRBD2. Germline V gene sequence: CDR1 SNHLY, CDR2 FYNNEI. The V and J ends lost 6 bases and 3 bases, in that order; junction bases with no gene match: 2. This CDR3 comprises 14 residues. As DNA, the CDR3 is TGTGCCAGCAGGCGACTAGCGGGAGGCTACGAGCAGTACTTC. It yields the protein CASRRLAGGYEQYF.

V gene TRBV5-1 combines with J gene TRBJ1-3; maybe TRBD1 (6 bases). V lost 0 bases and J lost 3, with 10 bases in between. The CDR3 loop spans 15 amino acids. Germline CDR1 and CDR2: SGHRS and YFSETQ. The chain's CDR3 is CASSLAGASGNTIYF. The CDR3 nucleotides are TGCGCCAGCAGCTTGGCAGGGGCCAGTGGAAACACCATATATTTT.

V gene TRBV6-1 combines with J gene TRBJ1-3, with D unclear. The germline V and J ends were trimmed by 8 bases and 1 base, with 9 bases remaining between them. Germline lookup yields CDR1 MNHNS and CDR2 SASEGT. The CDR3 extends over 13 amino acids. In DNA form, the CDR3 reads TGTGCCAGCGCGGTGGGTTCTGGAAACACCATATATTTT. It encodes CASAVGSGNTIYF.

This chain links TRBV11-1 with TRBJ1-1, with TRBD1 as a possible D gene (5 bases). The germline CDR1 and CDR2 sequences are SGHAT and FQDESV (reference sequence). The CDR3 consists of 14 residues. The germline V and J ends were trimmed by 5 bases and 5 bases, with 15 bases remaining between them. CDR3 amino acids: CASSLDRLGTEAFF. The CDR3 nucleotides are TGTGCCAGCAGCCTCGACAGACTTGGGACTGAAGCTTTCTTT. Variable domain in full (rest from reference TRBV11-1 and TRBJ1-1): EAEVAQSPRYKITEKSQAVAFWCDPISGHATLYWYRQILGQGPELLVQFQDESVVDDSQLPKDRFSAERLKGVDSTLKIQPAELGDSAMYLCASSLDRLGTEAFFGQGTRLTVV.

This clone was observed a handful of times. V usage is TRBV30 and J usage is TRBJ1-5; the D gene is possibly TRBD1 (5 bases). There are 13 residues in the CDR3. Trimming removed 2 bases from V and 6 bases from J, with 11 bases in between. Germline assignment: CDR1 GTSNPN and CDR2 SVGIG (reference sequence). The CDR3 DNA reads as TGTGCCTGGAGTACGGGGGATAGTCAGCCCCAGCATTTT. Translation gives CAWSTGDSQPQHF. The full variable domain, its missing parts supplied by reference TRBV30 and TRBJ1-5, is SQTIHQWPATLVQPVGSPLSLECTVEGTSNPNLYWYRQAAGRGLQLLFYSVGIGQISSEVPQNLSASRPQDRQFILSSKKLLLSDSGFYLCAWSTGDSQPQHFGDGTRLSIL.

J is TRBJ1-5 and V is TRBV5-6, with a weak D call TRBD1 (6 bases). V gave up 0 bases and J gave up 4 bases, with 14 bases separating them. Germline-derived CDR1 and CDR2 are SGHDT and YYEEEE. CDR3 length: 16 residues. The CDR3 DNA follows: TGTGCCAGCAGCTTGGCTGCCGGGGGCCAGAATCAGCCCCAGCATTTT. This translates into CASSLAAGGQNQPQHF.

The CDR3 DNA reads TGTGCCAGCAGCTTCCGACTAGCGGGAGTGGACGAGCAGTACTTC. Amino acid sequence: CASSFRLAGVDEQYF. The gene calls are TRBV5-4 and TRBJ2-7; 12 bases line up with TRBD2. Trimming took 2 bases from V and 5 from J; bases not matched to a gene: 5. CDR1 and CDR2 from the germline V gene are SGHNT and YYREEE (reference sequence). This CDR3 has 15 residues.

CDR3 in amino acids: CASSLGGRNEKLFF. For the CDR3, the DNA is TGTGCCAGCAGTTTAGGGGGCCGAAATGAAAAACTGTTTTTT. This chain joins TRBV28 and TRBJ1-4, with TRBD1 as a possible D gene (6 bases). There are 14 residues in the CDR3. The V end lost 2 bases, the J end lost 5 bases, and 9 bases lay between the germline ends. CDR1 and CDR2 from the germline V gene are MDHEN and SYDVKM.

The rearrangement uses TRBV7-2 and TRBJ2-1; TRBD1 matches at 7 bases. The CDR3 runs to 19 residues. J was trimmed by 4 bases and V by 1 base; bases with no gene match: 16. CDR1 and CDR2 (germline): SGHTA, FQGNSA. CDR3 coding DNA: TGTGCCAGCAGCTTAGAAGATGGGACAGAAAACCCCCGATACAATGAGCAGTTCTTC. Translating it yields CASSLEDGTENPRYNEQFF.

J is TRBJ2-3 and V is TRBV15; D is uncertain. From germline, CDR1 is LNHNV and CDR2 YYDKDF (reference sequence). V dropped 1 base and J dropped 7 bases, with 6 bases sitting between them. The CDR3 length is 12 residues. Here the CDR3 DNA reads TGTGCCACCAGCAGAGGAAGATATACGCAGTATTTT. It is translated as CATSRGRYTQYF.

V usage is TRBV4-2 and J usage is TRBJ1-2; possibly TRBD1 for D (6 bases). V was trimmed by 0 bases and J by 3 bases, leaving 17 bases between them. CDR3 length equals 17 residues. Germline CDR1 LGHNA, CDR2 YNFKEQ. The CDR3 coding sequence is TGTGCCAGCAGCCAAGAACGGGGGGACACCTCTTACTATGGCTACACCTTC. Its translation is CASSQERGDTSYYGYTF.